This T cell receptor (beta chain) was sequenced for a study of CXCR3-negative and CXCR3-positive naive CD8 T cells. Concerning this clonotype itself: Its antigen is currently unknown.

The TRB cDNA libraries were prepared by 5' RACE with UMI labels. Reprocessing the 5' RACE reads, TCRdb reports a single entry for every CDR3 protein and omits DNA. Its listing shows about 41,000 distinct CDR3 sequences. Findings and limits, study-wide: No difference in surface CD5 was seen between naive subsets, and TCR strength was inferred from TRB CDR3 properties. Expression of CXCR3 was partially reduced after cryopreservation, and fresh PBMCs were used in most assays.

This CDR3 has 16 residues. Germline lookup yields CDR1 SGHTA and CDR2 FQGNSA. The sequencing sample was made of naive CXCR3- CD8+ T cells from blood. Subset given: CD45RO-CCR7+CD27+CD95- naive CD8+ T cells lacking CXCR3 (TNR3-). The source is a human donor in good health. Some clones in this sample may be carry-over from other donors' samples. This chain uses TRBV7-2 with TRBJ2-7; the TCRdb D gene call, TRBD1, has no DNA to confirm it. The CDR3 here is CASSQPGQTLSYEQYF.